This entry concerns a single T cell receptor beta chain. This clone's antigen is unknown. Nothing much larger sits one base from this clone, and base qualities are not available. Peripheral blood CD8+ and CD4+ T cells from healthy donors, Susac syndrome patients and multiple sclerosis patients were profiled using high-throughput TCR beta sequencing. Recently defined diagnostic criteria for definite or probable disease were met by the Susac syndrome patients. Bulk CD8+ and CD4+ T cells were purified by magnetic negative isolation, whereas CD8+ TEMRA cells were enriched by FACS. Blood was collected in EDTA tubes and processed within 24 hours, with PBMCs isolated through density gradient centrifugation. PBMCs intended for TCR sequencing were frozen in liquid nitrogen and were later thawed in a 37 degrees C water bath. Purity of sorted or isolated CD4+, CD8+ and CD8+ TEMRA cells was at least 90%. The data are from a study of CD8 T cells in Susac syndrome (dated by TCRdb to between 2018 and 2021). Describing the broader study: Of the Susac syndrome patients who were sequenced, over five had clinically active disease and eight were in clinical remission. Susac syndrome patients were therapy-naive, on corticosteroids (some also receiving IVIg), or on IVIg alone at blood withdrawal. Whether CD8+ T cell activation and differentiation in Susac syndrome was antigen driven was tested using repertoire sequencing.

RNA was extracted using the RNeasy kit, and about 0.45 to 1 microgram was reverse transcribed with random hexamers. TCR beta CDR3 regions were amplified with the immunoSEQ multiplex PCR assay covering 54 Vbeta and 13 Jbeta segments. Bias from PCR amplification was corrected by using a synthetic template baseline for primer optimization and for computational correction. The original pipeline was this. Reads were annotated to V, D and J genes according to IMGT and were analyzed with immunoSEQ Analyzer, with only productive sequences retained. To calculate clonality, Shannon entropy was normalized by log2 of the number of productive unique sequences and then subtracted from one. For each patient and control, public and private clones were evaluated within the 100 most prevalent clones. Clones were defined as Susac-specific when absent from the healthy and MS cohorts, from over 950 published viral clones and from other ImmuneACCESS disease sequences. The public sequencing data were trimmed at Q25 with fastp and processed into clonotypes with MiXCR by TCRdb, which kept only in-frame beta chains. Rows with a matching CDR3 protein are joined into one entry that keeps the most common DNA and genes. The V and J calls were determined by TCRdb, not by the authors. For this sample the table gives 120,000 or so distinct CDR3 sequences, of which roughly 95% were detected only once. The top ten clones comprise 0.11% to 0.15% of the sample.

What the work shows at the level of the full study, not this receptor alone: The CD4+ T cell repertoire of patients with Susac syndrome showed no detectable clonal expansion. The number of individuals in the TCR sequencing and HLA analysis was acknowledged as relatively small.

From a lookup of the germline V gene (reference sequence), CDR1 and CDR2 are DFQATT and SNEGSKA. The CDR3 holds 14 amino acids from the cysteine to the phenylalanine. Only CDR3 DNA remains: 42 bases, in frame from the first base. V and J lose 7 bases and 0 bases, and a span of 15 bases separates them. This TCR was recovered from a human donor with Susac syndrome. The sample consisted of CD4+ T cells from PBMCs. Recombination connected TRBV20-1 to TRBJ2-5, with no confidently assigned D gene. The nucleotides are TGCAGTGTCCAAAGACCCCCGTACCAAGAGACCCAGTACTTC. Its protein reads: CSVQRPPYQETQYF.